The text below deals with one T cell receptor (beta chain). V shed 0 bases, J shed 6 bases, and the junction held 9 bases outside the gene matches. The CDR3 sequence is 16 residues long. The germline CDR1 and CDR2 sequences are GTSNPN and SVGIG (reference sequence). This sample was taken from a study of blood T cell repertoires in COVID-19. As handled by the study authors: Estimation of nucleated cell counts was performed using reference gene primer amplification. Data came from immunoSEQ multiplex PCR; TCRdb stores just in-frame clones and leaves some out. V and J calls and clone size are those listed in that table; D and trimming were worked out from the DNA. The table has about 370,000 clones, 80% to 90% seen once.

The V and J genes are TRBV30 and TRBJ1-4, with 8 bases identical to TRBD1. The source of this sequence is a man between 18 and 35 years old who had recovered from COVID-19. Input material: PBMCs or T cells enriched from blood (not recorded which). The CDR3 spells CAWSVKDRAAHEKLFF. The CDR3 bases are TGTGCCTGGAGTGTTAAGGACAGGGCAGCCCATGAAAAACTGTTTTTT.